What follows are 29 T cell receptor beta chains derived from one specimen sequenced in a study of T cell responses to AZD1222 COVID-19 vaccine. Generated by immunoSEQ multiplex PCR, the TCRdb table keeps only in-frame clones and is missing some. The repertoire holds around 150,000 clones, with about 93% as singletons. Sequenced material: peripheral blood, taken on day 0 of AZD1222 vaccination. The receptors here all came from an adult in good health.

The chain carries TRBV6-6 and TRBJ1-4, with no clear D. The CDR3 has 15 residues. The ends were cut back, 0 bases at V and 8 bases at J, with 13 bases in the middle. Germline CDR1 and CDR2: MNHNY and SVGAGI (reference sequence). CDR3 residues: CASSYSYPPREKLFF. The CDR3 nucleotides are TGTGCCAGCAGTTACTCTTATCCCCCAAGGGAAAAACTGTTTTTT.

CDR3 residues: CASSRTVTEAFF. The CDR3 DNA is TGTGCCAGCAGTCGAACAGTAACTGAAGCTTTCTTT. This chain links TRBV12-3 or TRBV12-4 with TRBJ1-1; D is uncertain. The CDR3 loop spans 12 amino acids. The ends were cut back, 5 bases at V and 5 bases at J, with 9 bases in the middle.

The chain combines TRBV14 with TRBJ1-5, with D possibly being TRBD1 (6 bases). CDR3 length: 19 amino acids. The V end lost 1 base, the J end lost 6 bases, and 25 bases lay between the germline ends. Germline assignment: CDR1 SGHDN and CDR2 FVKESK. As DNA, the CDR3 is TGTGCCAGCAGCCAAGTAGGGACAAACCAAGGGCAGGGGAGTCAGCCCCAGCATTTT. It codes for CASSQVGTNQGQGSQPQHF.

The J gene is TRBJ1-2, the V gene TRBV27; perhaps TRBD1 as D (5 bases). Trimming removed 0 bases at V and 4 bases at J, with 6 bases between. The length of the CDR3 is 13 residues. Germline V gene sequence: CDR1 MNHEY, CDR2 SMNVEV (reference sequence). CDR3: CASSLSGGYGYTF. CDR3 sequence (DNA): TGTGCCAGCAGTTTATCGGGGGGCTATGGCTACACCTTC.

CDR3 DNA sequence: TGTGCCAGCAGTGAGGGACAGCAAGGTGGAAACACCATATATTTT. Translating it yields CASSEGQQGGNTIYF. V gene TRBV6-1 combines with J gene TRBJ1-3; 7 bases match TRBD1. The germline V gene encodes CDR1 MNHNS and CDR2 SASEGT. Losses at the gene ends were 3 bases for V and 3 bases for J; bases not matched to a gene: 5. The CDR3 covers 15 residues.

V is TRBV11-2 and J is TRBJ2-7, with D tentatively TRBD1 or TRBD2 (6 bases each). V shed 2 bases and J shed 5 bases, with 10 bases lying between them. The CDR3 loop spans 13 amino acids. Germline assignment: CDR1 SGHAT and CDR2 FQNNGV. The CDR3 sequence: CASSLSGGHEQYV. The CDR3 coding sequence is TGTGCCAGCAGCTTATCCGGGGGCCACGAGCAGTACGTC.

The chain recombines TRBV7-2 with TRBJ1-6; TRBD1 agrees at 8 bases. Trimming took 1 base from V and 10 from J; bases not matched to a gene: 6. This CDR3 is built from 15 residues. CDR1 and CDR2 from the germline V gene are SGHTA and FQGNSA. In DNA form, the CDR3 reads TGTGCCAGCAGCTTAGTAGTCAGGGGGCAGTCACCCCTCCACTTT. Protein: CASSLVVRGQSPLHF.

The chain links TRBV7-9 to TRBJ2-1; D is unresolved. The V end lost 2 bases, the J end lost 7 bases, and 12 bases lay between the germline ends. The CDR3 is 14 amino acids. Germline CDR1 reads SEHNR; CDR2 reads FQNEAQ (reference sequence). In DNA form, the CDR3 reads TGTGCCAGCAGCTTACCCGGCTCCCGGAATGAGCAGTTCTTC. Translation gives CASSLPGSRNEQFF.

This chain uses TRBV6-5 with TRBJ2-2; tentatively, D is TRBD1 or TRBD2 (5 bases each). This CDR3 has 13 residues. CDR1 is MNHEY and CDR2 is SVGAGI in the germline V gene. Trimming left V 8 bases short and J 3 bases short, with 10 bases between. DNA of the CDR3: TGTGCCAGCCGGGGACCCGACACCGGGGAGCTGTTTTTT. Translating it yields CASRGPDTGELFF.

CDR3 nucleotides: TGTGCCAGTACCTTCCGGGACAGGGGTTTTAGTAGCAATCAGCCCCAGCATTTT. Translated: CASTFRDRGFSSNQPQHF. V and J are TRBV19 and TRBJ1-5; 10 nucleotides align to TRBD1. Germline V CDR1 and CDR2: LNHDA, SQIVND (reference sequence). The CDR3 loop spans 18 amino acids. The V gene end was trimmed by 7 bases and the J gene end by 0 bases; junction bases not matched to a gene: 12.

This chain links TRBV3-1 (or the pseudogene TRBV3-2) with TRBJ1-4, with TRBD1 matching over 10 bases. Germline assignment: CDR1 LGHDT and CDR2 YNNKEL (reference sequence). Unmatched junction bases numbered 1, after V lost 1 base and J lost 5 bases. The CDR3 has 15 residues. The CDR3 protein is CASSQVGQGNEKLFF. The CDR3 DNA follows: TGTGCCAGCAGCCAAGTGGGACAGGGGAATGAAAAACTGTTTTTT.

V usage is TRBV6-2 or TRBV6-3 and J usage is TRBJ2-7, with 9 positions matching TRBD2. Germline-derived CDR1 and CDR2 are MNHEY and SVGEGT. J gave up 5 bases and V 4 bases, and 15 bases lay outside the gene matches. This CDR3 contains 17 residues. CDR3: CASSSVGVGGTSNEQYV. The CDR3 coding sequence is TGTGCCAGCAGTTCGGTTGGTGTTGGCGGGACTAGCAACGAGCAGTACGTC.

The chain combines TRBV5-1 with TRBJ2-2; TRBD1 matches 8 bases. Germline CDR1 SGHRS, CDR2 YFSETQ. There are 15 residues in the CDR3. Trimming took 0 bases from V and 7 from J; bases not matched to a gene: 5. CDR3 sequence reads: CASSLVQGAIGELFF. CDR3 DNA: TGCGCCAGCAGCTTGGTCCAGGGGGCGATCGGGGAGCTGTTTTTT.

The chain joins TRBV6-6 to TRBJ1-2, with D perhaps TRBD1 (5 bases). The V gene's germline CDR1 is MNHNY and CDR2 SVGAGI (reference sequence). The ends were cut back, 5 bases at V and 0 bases at J, with 10 bases in the middle. The CDR3 runs to 14 residues. The CDR3 sequence: CASSDQGANYGYTF. As DNA, the CDR3 is TGTGCCAGCAGTGACCAGGGTGCTAACTATGGCTACACCTTC.

The V call is TRBV7-5, the J call TRBJ1-5. TRBV7-5 is listed as a pseudogene. The CDR3 spans 15 residues. In DNA form, the CDR3 reads TGTGTCTACCCCGGGGGGGACAATTGCAATCAGCCCCAGCATTTT. The encoded protein is CVYPGGDNCNQPQHF.

This clone appeared a few times. The chain recombines TRBV25-1 with TRBJ1-4, with 8 bases aligning to TRBD1. CDR1 is MGHDK and CDR2 is SYGVNS in the germline V gene. This CDR3 has 16 amino acids. V lost 3 bases to trimming and J lost 4 bases; unmatched junction nucleotides: 7. The CDR3 loop is CASSEGQATYNEKLFF. The CDR3 coding sequence is TGTGCCAGCAGTGAGGGACAGGCGACCTATAATGAAAAACTGTTTTTT. The entire variable domain, with the rest obtained from reference TRBV25-1 and TRBJ1-4, is as follows: EADIYQTPRYLVIGTGKKITLECSQTMGHDKMYWYQQDPGMELHLIHYSYGVNSTEKGDLSSESTVSRIRTEHFPLTLESARPSHTSQYLCASSEGQATYNEKLFFGSGTQLSVL.

The V gene is TRBV6-4, the J gene TRBJ1-6; D is uncertain. The CDR3 consists of 13 residues. In germline, CDR1 is MRHNA, CDR2 SNTAGT. Trimming took 7 bases from V and 7 from J, leaving 11 bases between them. Here the CDR3 reads CASKVSENSPLHF. The CDR3 DNA follows: TGTGCCAGCAAGGTTTCAGAGAATTCACCCCTCCACTTT.

This chain links TRBV7-2 with TRBJ2-3; TRBD2 agrees at 8 bases. The V gene end was trimmed by 5 bases and the J gene end by 4 bases; junction bases not matched to a gene: 8. This CDR3 region has 15 residues. Germline CDR1 SGHTA, CDR2 FQGNSA. The CDR3 here is CASSNGGAFADTQYF. The DNA of the CDR3 is TGTGCCAGCAGCAACGGGGGGGCGTTCGCAGATACGCAGTATTTT.

The chain recombines TRBV7-9 with TRBJ2-7, with D unresolved. CDR1 SEHNR and CDR2 FQNEAQ come from the germline V gene (reference sequence). The CDR3 loop spans 13 amino acids. Trimming removed 1 base from V and 4 bases from J, with 8 bases in between. The CDR3 loop is CASSLDPPYEQYV. The CDR3 DNA sequence: TGTGCCAGCAGCTTAGATCCACCATACGAGCAGTACGTC.

V usage is TRBV6-5 and J usage is TRBJ1-2; weak D call: TRBD1 (5 bases). With 3 bases removed from V and 4 bases from J, the gap between germline ends came to 9 bases. The germline V gene encodes CDR1 MNHEY and CDR2 SVGAGI. CDR3 length equals 13 residues. CDR3 protein: CASSYGGGYGYTF. The CDR3 DNA sequence: TGTGCCAGCAGTTATGGTGGGGGCTATGGCTACACCTTC.

The chain recombines TRBV11-2 with TRBJ1-2; 10 nucleotides line up with TRBD1. The V gene's germline CDR1 is SGHAT and CDR2 FQNNGV. The CDR3 loop spans 14 amino acids. Trimming removed 5 bases from V and 3 bases from J; junction bases left unmatched: 3. For the CDR3, the DNA is TGTGCCAGCAGCCGGGACAGGGGAGACTATGGCTACACCTTC. Its translation is CASSRDRGDYGYTF. The full variable domain, with the rest looked up from reference TRBV11-2 and TRBJ1-2, is EAGVAQSPRYKIIEKRQSVAFWCNPISGHATLYWYQQILGQGPKLLIQFQNNGVVDDSQLPKDRFSAERLKGVDSTLKIQPAKLEDSAVYLCASSRDRGDYGYTFGSGTRLTVV.

The chain recombines TRBV9 with TRBJ2-3, with D tentatively TRBD1 or TRBD2 (7 bases each). Deletions cut 0 bases from V and 3 bases from J, with 20 bases between. Germline V gene sequence: CDR1 SGDLS, CDR2 YYNGEE. CDR3 length equals 18 residues. CDR3 amino acids: CASSVAPPGGGITDTQYF. CDR3 nucleotides: TGTGCCAGCAGCGTAGCTCCGCCAGGGGGGGGAATTACAGATACGCAGTATTTT.

J is TRBJ1-6 and V is TRBV21-1; TRBD1 reflects the table's D call only, with no check against the DNA. TRBV21-1 is a documented pseudogene. CDR3 length: 15 residues. The DNA for the CDR3 is TGTGCCAGCAGCAAAGTAGGGACAGTAGATTCACCCCTCCACTTT. This gives the protein CASSKVGTVDSPLHF.

The chain uses TRBV19 and TRBJ1-1; no reliable D call. This CDR3 contains 12 residues. V lost 3 bases and J lost 12, with 14 bases in between. Germline V gene sequence: CDR1 LNHDA, CDR2 SQIVND (reference sequence). Here the CDR3 reads CASSIHLDLPFF. The CDR3 region has the DNA TGTGCCAGTAGTATCCACCTCGATCTACCTTTCTTT.

This chain joins TRBV19 and TRBJ2-1; the D is unclear. Trimming took 4 bases from V and 4 from J, leaving 2 bases between them. The CDR3 has 11 amino acids. Germline assignment: CDR1 LNHDA and CDR2 SQIVND (reference sequence). In nucleotides, the CDR3 is TGTGCCAGTAGTAGGTACAATGAGCAGTTCTTC. Its protein product is CASSRYNEQFF.

The chain is built from TRBV3-1 (or the pseudogene TRBV3-2) and TRBJ2-5; perhaps D is TRBD1 or TRBD2 (6 bases each). The V gene lost 3 bases and the J gene lost 1 base, with 18 bases spanning the gap. Germline-derived CDR1 and CDR2 are LGHDT and YNNKEL (reference sequence). The CDR3 spans 17 residues. The CDR3 bases are TGTGCCAGCAGCCATACAAGGGGGGCGTGGGTCCAAGAGACCCAGTACTTC. Its translation: CASSHTRGAWVQETQYF.

V usage is TRBV28 and J usage is TRBJ2-1; 8 nucleotides line up with TRBD2. There are 14 residues in the CDR3. Germline V gives CDR1 MDHEN, CDR2 SYDVKM. V was clipped by 6 bases and J by 8 bases; unmatched bases: 9. The CDR3: CASSRPGGHDEQFF. CDR3 DNA: TGTGCCAGCAGCCGGCCGGGGGGGCACGATGAGCAGTTCTTC.

V is TRBV4-1 and J is TRBJ1-2; D possibly corresponds to TRBD1 (6 bases). CDR3 length: 15 residues. The germline V gene has CDR1 MGHRA and CDR2 YSYEKL. Trimming took off 5 bases at V and 8 bases at J, with 21 bases between the two ends. CDR3 sequence reads: CASSFSGAGHGGYTF. CDR3 nucleotides: TGCGCCAGCAGCTTCTCAGGGGCGGGGCATGGCGGCTACACCTTC.

The chain couples TRBV6-2 or TRBV6-3 to TRBJ1-1, with unresolved D. Germline loops: CDR1 MNHEY, CDR2 SVGEGT. The V end was cut by 4 bases, the J end by 3 bases, with 18 bases between. There are 16 residues in the CDR3. This CDR3 is CASSSQRRFRDTEAFF. For the CDR3, the DNA is TGTGCCAGCAGTTCCCAACGGAGGTTTAGGGACACTGAAGCTTTCTTT.